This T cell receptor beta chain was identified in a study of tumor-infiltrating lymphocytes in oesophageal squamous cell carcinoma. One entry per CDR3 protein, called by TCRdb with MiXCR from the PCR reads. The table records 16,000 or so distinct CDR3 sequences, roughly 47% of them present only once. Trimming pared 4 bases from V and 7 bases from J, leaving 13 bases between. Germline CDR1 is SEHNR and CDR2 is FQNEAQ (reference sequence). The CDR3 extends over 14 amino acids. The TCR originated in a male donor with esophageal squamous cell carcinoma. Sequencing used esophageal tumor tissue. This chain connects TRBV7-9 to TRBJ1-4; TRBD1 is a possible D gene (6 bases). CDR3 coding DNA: TGTGCCAGCAGCTCGGCAGGGGCCGGTGAAAAACTGTTTTTT. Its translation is CASSSAGAGEKLFF.